This T cell receptor beta chain derives from a study of T-cell memory formation after mild COVID-19 (dated by TCRdb to the early 2020s). For the study in its entirety: Most TCR sequence clusters were specific to one of the two donors. In a couple of donors, T-cell clones that expanded and contracted after mild COVID-19 were followed by sequencing TCRalpha and TCRbeta repertoires longitudinally. Two young, previously healthy adult volunteers, one female and one male, were included in the cohort.

TCRdb lists the instrument as Illumina NovaSeq 6000. Using 5'RACE with constant-segment primers, TCRalpha and TCRbeta cDNA libraries were constructed, with sample barcodes and unique molecular identifiers added in the process. RNA was extracted from every sample with Trizol reagent. Libraries were amplified in two PCR steps, with a second sample barcode and Illumina TruSeq adapters added in the second step. Sequencing of the libraries was done on an Illumina NovaSeq, producing 2 x 150 bp paired-end reads. Processing in the source paper ran as follows. Demultiplexing of reads and collapsing into UMI-guided consensus sequences were performed with migec v1.2.7. Using mixcr v2.1.11, UMI consensuses were aligned to TRA and TRB V and J templates and then assembled into clonotypes. Clonotypes were classified as expanded or contracted when called significant by both edgeR and NoisET, with noise models trained on biological replicates. For edgeR calls, the cutoffs were a false discovery rate-adjusted p below 0.01 and a log2 fold-change threshold of 1. As an exploratory analysis of dynamics, max-normalized trajectories of the 1000 most abundant clonotypes were examined by PCA with hierarchical clustering. The CD4 or CD8 phenotype of responding clones was assigned using the separately sequenced CD4+ and CD8+ repertoires. TCRdb applied fastp at Q25 and MiXCR to the public reads, then kept only in-frame beta chains. Every distinct CDR3 protein forms one entry, paired with its most common genes and DNA. The V and J calls reflect TCRdb's pipeline rather than the authors' work. The sample includes more than 110,000 distinct CDR3 sequences, with approximately 26% observed a single time. Around 24% of the sample is taken by the ten largest.

Concerning this clonotype itself: The specificity of this receptor is unknown. Base qualities are not at hand, and no much larger clone is one base apart.

Ficoll-Paque density gradient centrifugation was the method used to isolate PBMCs. Looking up the germline V gene yields CDR1 ENHRY and CDR2 SYGVKD. V loses 3 bases of germline sequence and J loses 8 bases, and the interval between the two ends is 17 bases. The CDR3 runs 15 amino acids, cysteine and phenylalanine included. Of all the DNA, just the CDR3 is kept, 45 bases in frame from base 1. Results the study describes overall, beyond this receptor: Contracting CD4+ clones were found mainly in CM and EM memory subsets, while CD8+ clones were enriched in EMRA. The second-wave clones that peaked on day 37 were not confirmed to be SARS-CoV-2 specific. Some responding clones were found in pre-infection memory, which suggests that pre-existing cross-reactive memory T cells took part in the SARS-CoV-2 response. Balanced CD4/CD8 phenotypes were observed for clones contracting from day 15 to 85, whereas a bias towards CD4+ was observed for a second wave of clones expanding from day 15 to 37. The study covered only a couple of mild cases, and larger cohorts including severe cases with pre-infection samples were considered necessary.

Sequenced: PBMCs or a T cell subset sorted from them (not recorded which). The receptor chain draws on TRBV10-3 and TRBJ1-3; TRBD1 is possibly the D segment (5 matching bases). This receptor was taken from an adult woman who had mild COVID-19 (a few samples of this study predate the infection). The sample titles of this study are shuffled in the database, so cell type and time point are left out; the donor was told from shared clones. In nucleotides, the sequence is TGTGCCATCAGTGACAGGACTCCCCGGGGGGACACCATATATTTT. This gives the protein CAISDRTPRGDTIYF.